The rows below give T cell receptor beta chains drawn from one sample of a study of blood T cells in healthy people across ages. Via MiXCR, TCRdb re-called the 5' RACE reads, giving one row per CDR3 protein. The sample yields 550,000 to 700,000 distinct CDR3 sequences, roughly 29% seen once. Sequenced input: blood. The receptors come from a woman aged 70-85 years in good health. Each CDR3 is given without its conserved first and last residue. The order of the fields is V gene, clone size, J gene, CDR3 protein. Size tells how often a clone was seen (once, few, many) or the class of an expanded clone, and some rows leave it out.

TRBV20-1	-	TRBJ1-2	SASIPEGYGYT
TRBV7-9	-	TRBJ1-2	ASSFSRGQGYGYT
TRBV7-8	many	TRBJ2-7	ASSPWTSGGTYEQY
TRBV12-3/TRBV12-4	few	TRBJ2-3	ASSYGATQY
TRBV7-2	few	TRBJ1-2	ASSLGGTGANYGYT
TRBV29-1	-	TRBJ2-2	SVRTSGSTGELF
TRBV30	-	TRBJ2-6	AWRWYGANVLT
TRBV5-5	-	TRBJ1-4	ASSLTQGYGLRLF
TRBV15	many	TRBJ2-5	ATSHRQGDQETQY
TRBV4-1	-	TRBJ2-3	ASSQDRTTQY
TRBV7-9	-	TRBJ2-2	ASSPTDGGFYSTGELF
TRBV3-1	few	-	ASSVLSYEQF
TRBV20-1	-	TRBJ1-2	SARDLTTNHGYT
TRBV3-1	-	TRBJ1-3	ASSQEGLHSGNTIY
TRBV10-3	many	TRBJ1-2	AISGQNYGYT
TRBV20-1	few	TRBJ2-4	SARESGRAKNIQY
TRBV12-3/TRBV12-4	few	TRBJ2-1	ASSLSPQGSYNEQF
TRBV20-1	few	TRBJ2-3	SARKIRDYPTDTQY
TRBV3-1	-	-	ASSPHLGQGRVYEQY
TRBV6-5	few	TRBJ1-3	ASKVGESGNTIY
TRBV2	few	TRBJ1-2	ASTNYGYT
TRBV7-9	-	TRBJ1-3	ASSLAGTNGNTIY
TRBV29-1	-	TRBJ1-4	SVEKDGEPNEKLF
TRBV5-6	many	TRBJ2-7	ASSLRPAQGQEQY
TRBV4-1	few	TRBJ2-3	ASSQDRLADASTDTQY
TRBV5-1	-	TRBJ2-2	ASSLVSGGRGTGELF
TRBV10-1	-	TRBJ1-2	ASSESTGAPLGYT
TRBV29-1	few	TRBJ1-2	SADRSYGYT
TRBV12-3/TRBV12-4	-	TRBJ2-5	ASSIAGGPRETQY
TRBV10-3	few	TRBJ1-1	AISSLTGGTEAF
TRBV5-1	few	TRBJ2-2	ASSPPHVTGGELF
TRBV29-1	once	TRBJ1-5	SVRTGLQPQH
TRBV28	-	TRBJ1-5	ASTMRGPNQPQH
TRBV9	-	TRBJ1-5	ASSVDGQLHQPQH
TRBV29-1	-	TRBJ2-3	SVEPSGRADTQY
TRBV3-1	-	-	ASSQDLDSSYEQY
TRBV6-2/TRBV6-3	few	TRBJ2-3	ASSYGLASDTQY
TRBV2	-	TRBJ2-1	ASSEVVDGYNEQF
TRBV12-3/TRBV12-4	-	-	ASSLLAVGETQY
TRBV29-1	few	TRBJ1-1	SATSGTEAF
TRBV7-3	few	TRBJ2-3	ASSLRTAAGTDTQY
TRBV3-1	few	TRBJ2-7	ASSHLFPTDPSYEQY
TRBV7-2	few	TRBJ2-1	ASSLGRLGYNEQF
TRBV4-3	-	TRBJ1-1	ASSQSDMWGTEAF
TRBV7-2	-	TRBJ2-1	ASSQGTNSDNEQF
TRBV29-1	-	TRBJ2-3	SVVEGTDTQY
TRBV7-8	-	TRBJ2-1	ASSLVLAGGGSYNEQF
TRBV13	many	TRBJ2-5	ASSLSRGVQETQY
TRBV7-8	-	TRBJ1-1	ASSLEGRYSTEAF
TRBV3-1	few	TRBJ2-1	ASSHTDSGEQF
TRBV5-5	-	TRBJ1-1	ASSLDRPTTGAF
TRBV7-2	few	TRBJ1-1	ASSSQRTANTEAF
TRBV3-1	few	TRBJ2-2	ASSGGTGELF
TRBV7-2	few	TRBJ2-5	ASSFNRGERETQY
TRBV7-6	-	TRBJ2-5	ASSLAPTSGGATKTQY
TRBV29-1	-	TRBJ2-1	SVSVGSYNEQF
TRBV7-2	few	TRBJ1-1	ASSWGQYTEAF
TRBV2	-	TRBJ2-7	ASSERQYEQY
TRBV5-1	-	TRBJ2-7	ASSHRTGNIDEQY
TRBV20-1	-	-	SARPALRSSARNEQF